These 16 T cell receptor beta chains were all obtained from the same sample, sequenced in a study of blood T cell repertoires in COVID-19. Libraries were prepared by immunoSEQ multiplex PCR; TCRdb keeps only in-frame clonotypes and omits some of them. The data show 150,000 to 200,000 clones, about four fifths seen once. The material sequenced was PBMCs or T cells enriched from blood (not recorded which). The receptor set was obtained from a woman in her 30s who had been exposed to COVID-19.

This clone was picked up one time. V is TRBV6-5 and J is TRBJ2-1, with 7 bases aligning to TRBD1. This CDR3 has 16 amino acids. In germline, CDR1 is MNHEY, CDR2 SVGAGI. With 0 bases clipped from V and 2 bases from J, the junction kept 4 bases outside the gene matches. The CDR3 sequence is CASSYSSGGPYNEQFF. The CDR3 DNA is TGTGCCAGCAGTTACTCATCAGGGGGACCCTACAATGAGCAGTTCTTC.

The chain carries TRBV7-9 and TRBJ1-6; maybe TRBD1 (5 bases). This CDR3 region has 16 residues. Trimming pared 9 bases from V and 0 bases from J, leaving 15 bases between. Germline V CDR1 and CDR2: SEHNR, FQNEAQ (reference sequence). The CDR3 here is CASGPRQSSYNSPLHF. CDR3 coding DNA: TGTGCCAGTGGCCCCCGACAGAGCTCCTATAATTCACCCCTCCACTTT.

The DNA of the CDR3 is TGTGCCAGCTCTCCCAATACAGGGGGAGGAGGGGAGCAGTTCTTC. Its translation: CASSPNTGGGGEQFF. The rearrangement links TRBV18 to TRBJ2-1, with 8 nucleotides matching TRBD1. The V segment lost 6 bases and the J segment 10 bases; nucleotides outside the gene matches: 14. CDR1 is KGHSH, CDR2 LQKENI, per germline. The CDR3 length is 15 residues.

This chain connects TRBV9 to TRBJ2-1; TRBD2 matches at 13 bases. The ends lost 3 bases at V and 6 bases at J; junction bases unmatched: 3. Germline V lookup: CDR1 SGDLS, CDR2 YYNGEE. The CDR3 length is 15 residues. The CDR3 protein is CASSELAGGTNEQFF. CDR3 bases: TGTGCCAGCAGCGAACTAGCGGGGGGGACCAATGAGCAGTTCTTC.

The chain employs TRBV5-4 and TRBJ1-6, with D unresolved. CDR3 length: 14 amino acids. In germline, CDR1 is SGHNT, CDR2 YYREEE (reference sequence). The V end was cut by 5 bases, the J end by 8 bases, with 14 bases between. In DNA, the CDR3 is TGTGCCAGCAGAATACAGAGAGATGATTCACCCCTCCACTTT. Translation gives CASRIQRDDSPLHF.

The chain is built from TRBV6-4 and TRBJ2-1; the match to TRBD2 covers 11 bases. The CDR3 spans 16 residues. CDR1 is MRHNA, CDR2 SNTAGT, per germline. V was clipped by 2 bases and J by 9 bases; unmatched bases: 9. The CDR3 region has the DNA TGTGCCAGCAGTGACCCAAGTAGCGGGGGGGCCGGTGAGCAGTTCTTC. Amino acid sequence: CASSDPSSGGAGEQFF.

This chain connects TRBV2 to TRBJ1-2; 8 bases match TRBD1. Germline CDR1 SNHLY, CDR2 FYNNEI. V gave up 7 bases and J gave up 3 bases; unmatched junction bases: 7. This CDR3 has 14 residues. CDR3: CASTWTGSDYGYTF. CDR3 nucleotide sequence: TGTGCCAGCACGTGGACAGGGTCGGACTATGGCTACACCTTC.

The chain's CDR3 is CASRKGLAGGDTQYF. The CDR3 DNA is TGCGCCAGCAGGAAGGGACTAGCGGGAGGAGATACGCAGTATTTT. The chain joins TRBV5-1 to TRBJ2-3; 15 positions match TRBD2. Germline V gene sequence: CDR1 SGHRS, CDR2 YFSETQ. J was trimmed by 5 bases and V by 5 bases; bases with no gene match: 3. The CDR3 totals 15 residues.

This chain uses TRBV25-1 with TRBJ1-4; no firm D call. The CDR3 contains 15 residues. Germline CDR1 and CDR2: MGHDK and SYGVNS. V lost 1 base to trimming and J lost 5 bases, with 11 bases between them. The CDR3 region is CASSESGPLNEKLFF. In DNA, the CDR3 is TGTGCCAGCAGTGAATCTGGCCCATTGAATGAAAAACTGTTTTTT. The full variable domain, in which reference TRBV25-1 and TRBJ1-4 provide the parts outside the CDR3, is EADIYQTPRYLVIGTGKKITLECSQTMGHDKMYWYQQDPGMELHLIHYSYGVNSTEKGDLSSESTVSRIRTEHFPLTLESARPSHTSQYLCASSESGPLNEKLFFGSGTQLSVL.

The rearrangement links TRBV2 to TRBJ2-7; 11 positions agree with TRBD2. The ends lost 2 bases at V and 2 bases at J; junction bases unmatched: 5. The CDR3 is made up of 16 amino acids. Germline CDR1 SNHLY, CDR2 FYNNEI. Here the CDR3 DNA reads TGTGCCAGCAGTGAATTTAGCGGGGGGGTTGCCTACGAGCAGTACTTC. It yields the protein CASSEFSGGVAYEQYF.

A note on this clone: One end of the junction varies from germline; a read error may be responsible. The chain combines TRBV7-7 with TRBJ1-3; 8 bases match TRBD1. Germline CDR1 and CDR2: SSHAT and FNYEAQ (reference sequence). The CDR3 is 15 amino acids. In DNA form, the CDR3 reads TGTGCTAGCAGTGCGGACAGGGAACCTGGAAACACCATATATTTT. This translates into CASSADREPGNTIYF.

For the CDR3, the DNA is TGTGCCAGCACTCTCACGGGCAATGAGCAGTTCTTC. As protein: CASTLTGNEQFF. This rearrangement joins TRBV6-5 to TRBJ2-1; D is unresolved. Germline V lookup: CDR1 MNHEY, CDR2 SVGAGI. The germline V and J ends were trimmed by 7 bases and 6 bases, with 10 bases remaining between them. This CDR3 contains 12 residues.

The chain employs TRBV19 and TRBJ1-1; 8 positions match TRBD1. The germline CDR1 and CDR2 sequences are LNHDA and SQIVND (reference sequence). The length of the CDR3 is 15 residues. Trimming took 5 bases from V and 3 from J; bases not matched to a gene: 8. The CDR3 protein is CASSVHRGVDTEAFF. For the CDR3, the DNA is TGTGCCAGTAGTGTCCACAGGGGGGTTGACACTGAAGCTTTCTTT.

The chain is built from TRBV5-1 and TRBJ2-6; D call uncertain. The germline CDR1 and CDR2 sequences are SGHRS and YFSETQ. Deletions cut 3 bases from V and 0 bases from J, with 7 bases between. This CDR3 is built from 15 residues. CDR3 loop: CASSYEPSGANVLTF. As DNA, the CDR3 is TGCGCCAGCAGCTACGAGCCCTCTGGGGCCAACGTCCTGACTTTC. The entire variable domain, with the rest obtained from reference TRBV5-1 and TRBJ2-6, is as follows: KAGVTQTPRYLIKTRGQQVTLSCSPISGHRSVSWYQQTPGQGLQFLFEYFSETQRNKGNFPGRFSGRQFSNSRSEMNVSTLELGDSALYLCASSYEPSGANVLTFGAGSRLTVL.

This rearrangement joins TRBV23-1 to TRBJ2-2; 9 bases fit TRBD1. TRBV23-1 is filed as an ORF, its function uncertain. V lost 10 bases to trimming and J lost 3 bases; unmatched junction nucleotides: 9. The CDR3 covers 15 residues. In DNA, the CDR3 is TGCGCCACGGGACAGGGCGCGGGATACACCGGGGAGCTGTTTTTT. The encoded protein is CATGQGAGYTGELFF.

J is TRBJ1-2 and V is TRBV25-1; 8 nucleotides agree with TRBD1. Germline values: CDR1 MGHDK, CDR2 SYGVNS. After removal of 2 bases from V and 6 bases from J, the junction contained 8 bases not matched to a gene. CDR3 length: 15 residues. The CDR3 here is CASSEGARGQDGYTF. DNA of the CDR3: TGTGCCAGCAGTGAAGGTGCCAGGGGGCAAGATGGCTACACCTTC.